This T cell receptor beta chain is drawn from a study of early T cells in non-severe SARS-CoV-2 infection. Turning to the study itself: Unpaired chains resulted from sequencing bulk RNA of unsorted whole blood. Study results and caveats: CD4 and private specificities were missed by VDJdb matching, which favored anti-spike CD8 responses.

Researchers tagged individual cDNA molecules with unique molecular identifiers. TCRdb independently ran MiXCR on the 5' RACE reads; one entry per CDR3 protein. Here the sample spans around 50,000 distinct CDR3 sequences, 10% to 15% being singletons. At least ten counts were recorded for this clonotype. Its antigen remains unidentified. The CDR3 runs to 14 residues. The V and J ends lost 4 bases and 3 bases, in that order; junction bases with no gene match: 5. The germline V gene encodes CDR1 MNHNS and CDR2 SASEGT. The origin of this receptor is an adult who was a healthcare worker with PCR-confirmed SARS-CoV-2 infection or an uninfected control (not recorded which). The chain employs TRBV6-1 and TRBJ1-2; 7 bases are shared with TRBD1. Material for sequencing was whole blood. CDR3 sequence: CASSGQGLDYGYTF. The CDR3 DNA sequence: TGTGCCAGCAGTGGACAGGGCCTCGACTATGGCTACACCTTC.